This note documents a single TCR beta chain sequence. This clone was detected only a few times. Its cognate antigen has yet to be identified. No base quality values were provided; no much bigger clone lies one nucleotide off. This specimen belongs to a study of T cell responses to AZD1222 COVID-19 vaccine listed by TCRdb under 2021. About the study as a whole: AZD1222 recipients whose second dose came at about 4 weeks and those whose second dose came at about 12 weeks were combined into one group, since spike-specific TCR depth and breadth did not differ between the two schedules. TCR sequencing covered fewer than 250 trial participants: nearly 210 given two doses of AZD1222 and 26 given two doses of MenACWY control vaccine. Enrollment into the trials was organized by age into subgroups of 18-55, 56-69 and 70-plus years, and those subgroups contained roughly 160, 29 and 62 TCR-sequenced participants, respectively.

Beyond this particular receptor, the publication reports: Reportedly, almost half of the unique spike-specific TCRs recognized epitopes lying outside the regions that are mutated in the B.1.351 and B.1.1.7 variants. Because no samples from the day 14 peak response were available, repertoires could be characterized only after the peak T cell response. In the small 56-69-year group, the increase in depth fell short of significance, most likely because of low power. After two AZD1222 doses, spike-specific TCR breadth and depth were significantly higher than at day 0 and than in MenACWY recipients. Vaccine-associated CD4 TCRs spanned the whole spike protein, with dominant responses in regions 160-218 and 743-854. Conclusions about previously exposed vaccinees are limited, since just five or six AZD1222 recipients were seropositive for SARS-CoV-2 at baseline. Participants were mostly white British and included more females than males, and it was suggested by the authors that clonal diversity may have been underestimated.

This sample's time point label indicates: baseline before first vaccination. Vaccinee samples were obtained from the UK trials COV001 and COV002, which included a single-blind randomized controlled phase 2/3 trial of AZD1222 (ChAdOx1 nCoV-19) in healthy adults. For TCRbeta chain sequencing, PBMC samples from trial participants were taken at day 0 and at day 28 after the second dose. The CDR3 regions of human TCRbeta chains were analyzed by immunosequencing. The original methods were these. TCRs in the repertoires were compared against a reference library of SARS-CoV-2-specific TCRs that had been generated with the MIRA antigen-specificity platform. Breadth was defined as the fraction of unique TCRs that were SARS-CoV-2-associated. Depth was defined as the fraction of total T cells that were SARS-CoV-2-associated. Using the MIRA data, each spike-specific TCR was mapped to the spike region that the TCR reacts to and placed in a CD4 or CD8 class. Log10-transformed breadth and depth values were compared by one-way ANOVA with Sidak's multiple comparisons tests. Here the immuneACCESS table is served through TCRdb, limited to in-frame sequences with V and J called. Missing clones are a known gap in these copies; in checked studies unresolved V genes cover under half, and the rest lacks a known reason. That table is the source of V, J and clone size, and D and trimming were worked out from the DNA. The sample profile shows some 200,000 clones; approximately 95% of them were found once. The top ten clonotypes cover approximately 4% of the sample.

Per the germline V gene, SGHTS is the CDR1 and YDEGEE is the CDR2. Here V drops 2 bases and J drops 7 bases, and the junction holds 6 bases not matched to any gene. The CDR3 has 15 amino acids, counting the end cysteine and phenylalanine. Left in the record is the CDR3 DNA by itself, 45 bases read in frame from the first base. The receptor comes from an adult in good health. Recombination linked TRBV5-8 to TRBJ1-6, with 7 bases matching TRBD1. Sequenced material: peripheral blood, taken on day 0 of AZD1222 vaccination. The base sequence is TGTGCCAGCAGCTTTAGGGGGACAGTCAATTCACCCCTCCACTTT. Its product reads: CASSFRGTVNSPLHF. Supplemented by the reference TRBV5-8 and TRBJ1-6 proteins around the CDR3, the complete variable domain is EAGVTQSPTHLIKTRGQQATLRCSPISGHTSVYWYQQALGLGLQFLLWYDEGEERNRGNFPPRFSGRQFPNYSSELNVNALELEDSALYLCASSFRGTVNSPLHFGNGTRLTVT.